The 2 T cell receptor beta chains below were found in one sample sequenced in a study of early T cells in non-severe SARS-CoV-2 infection. TCRdb fed the 5' RACE reads into MiXCR, producing one record per CDR3 protein. The sample includes roughly 69,000 distinct CDR3 sequences, approximately 11% of them seen just once. The starting material was whole blood, obtained at baseline. The receptors come from an adult who was a healthcare worker with PCR-confirmed SARS-CoV-2 infection or an uninfected control (not recorded which).

This clonotype was seen at least ten times. V gene TRBV12-3 or TRBV12-4 combines with J gene TRBJ1-5, with TRBD1 identical over 7 bases. The CDR3 is 15 amino acids. J was trimmed by 3 bases and V by 5 bases; bases with no gene match: 7. In nucleotides, the CDR3 is TGTGCCAGCAGTGCTTCGGGACAGCTCAATCAGCCCCAGCATTTT. Its translation: CASSASGQLNQPQHF.

This clonotype was counted at least ten times. The chain recombines TRBV4-3 with TRBJ1-4; no firm D call. Germline V gene lookup returns CDR1 LGHNA and CDR2 YSLEER. This CDR3 has 16 amino acids. V was pared by 0 bases and J by 5 bases, with 13 bases between. DNA of the CDR3: TGCGCCAGCAGCCAAGACTCGGCAGGCTCCAATGAAAAACTGTTTTTT. Its translation is CASSQDSAGSNEKLFF.